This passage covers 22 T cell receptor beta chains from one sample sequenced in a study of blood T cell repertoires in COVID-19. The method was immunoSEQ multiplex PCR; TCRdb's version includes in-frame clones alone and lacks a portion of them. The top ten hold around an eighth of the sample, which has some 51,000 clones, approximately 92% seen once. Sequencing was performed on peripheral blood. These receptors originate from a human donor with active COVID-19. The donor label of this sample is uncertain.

This CDR3 reads CASSLTSTSGSYNEQFF. The CDR3 DNA reads as TGTGCCAGCAGCTTGACGAGCACTAGCGGGAGCTACAATGAGCAGTTCTTC. This chain joins TRBV5-6 and TRBJ2-1, with TRBD2 matching over 11 bases. In germline, CDR1 is SGHDT, CDR2 YYEEEE. The CDR3 totals 17 residues. Germline trimming cut 1 base from V and 3 bases from J; bases unmatched to any gene: 6.

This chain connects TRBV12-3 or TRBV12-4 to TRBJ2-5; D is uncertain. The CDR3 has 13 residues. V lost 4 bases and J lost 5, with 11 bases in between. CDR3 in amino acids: CASSSQLKETQYF. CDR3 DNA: TGTGCCAGCAGTTCCCAGTTGAAGGAGACCCAGTACTTC.

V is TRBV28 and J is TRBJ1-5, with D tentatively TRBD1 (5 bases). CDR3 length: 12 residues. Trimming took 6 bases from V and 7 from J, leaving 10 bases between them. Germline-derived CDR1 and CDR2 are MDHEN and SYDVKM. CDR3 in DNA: TGTGCCAGCAGCCCGGCAGGGCAGCCCCAGCATTTT. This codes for CASSPAGQPQHF.

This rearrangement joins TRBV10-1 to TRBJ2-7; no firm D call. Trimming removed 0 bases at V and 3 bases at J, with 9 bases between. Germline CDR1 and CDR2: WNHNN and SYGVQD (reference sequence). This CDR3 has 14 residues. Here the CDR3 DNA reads TGCGCCAGCAGTGAGTCTTATGTCGGCTACGAGCAGTACGTC. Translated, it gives CASSESYVGYEQYV.

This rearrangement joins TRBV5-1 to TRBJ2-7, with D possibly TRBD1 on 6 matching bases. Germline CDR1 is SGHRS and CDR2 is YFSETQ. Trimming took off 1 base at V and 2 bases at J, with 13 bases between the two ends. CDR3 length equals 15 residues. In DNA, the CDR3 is TGCGCCAGCAGCTTGAAACAGGGTCGGGCCTACGAGCAGTACGTC. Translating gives CASSLKQGRAYEQYV.

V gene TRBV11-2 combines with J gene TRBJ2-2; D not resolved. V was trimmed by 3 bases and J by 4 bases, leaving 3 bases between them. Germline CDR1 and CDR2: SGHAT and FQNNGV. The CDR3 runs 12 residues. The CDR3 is CASSFSTGELFF. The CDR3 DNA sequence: TGTGCCAGCAGCTTTAGCACCGGGGAGCTGTTTTTT.

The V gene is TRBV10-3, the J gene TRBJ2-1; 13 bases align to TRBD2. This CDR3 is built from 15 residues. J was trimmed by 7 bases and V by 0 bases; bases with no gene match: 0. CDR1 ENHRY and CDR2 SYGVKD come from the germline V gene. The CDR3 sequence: CAISESTSGGNEQFF. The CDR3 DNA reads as TGTGCCATCAGTGAGTCGACTAGCGGGGGGAATGAGCAGTTCTTC.

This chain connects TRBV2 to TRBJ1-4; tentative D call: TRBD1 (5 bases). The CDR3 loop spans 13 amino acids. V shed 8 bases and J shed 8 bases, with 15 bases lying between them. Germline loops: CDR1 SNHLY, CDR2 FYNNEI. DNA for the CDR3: TGTGCCAGCCCCGACCACGGGGGGGAAAAACTGTTTTTT. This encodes CASPDHGGEKLFF.

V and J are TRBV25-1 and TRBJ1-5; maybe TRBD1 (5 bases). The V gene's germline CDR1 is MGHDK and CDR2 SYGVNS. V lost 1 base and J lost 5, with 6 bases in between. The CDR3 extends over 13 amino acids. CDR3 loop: CASSEWGDQPQHF. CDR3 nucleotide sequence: TGTGCCAGCAGTGAATGGGGGGATCAGCCCCAGCATTTT.

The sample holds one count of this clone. The CDR3 DNA is TGTGCCAGCAGTGTACAGGTGATATCCTACGAGCAGTACTTC. It is translated as CASSVQVISYEQYF. The J gene is TRBJ2-7, the V gene TRBV2; a weak D match, TRBD1 (5 bases). The germline V gene has CDR1 SNHLY and CDR2 FYNNEI. There are 14 residues in the CDR3. The V gene lost 4 bases and the J gene lost 1 base, with 11 bases spanning the gap. Combining the CDR3 with reference TRBV2 and TRBJ2-7 gives the whole variable domain EPEVTQTPSHQVTQMGQEVILRCVPISNHLYFYWYRQILGQKVEFLVSFYNNEISEKSEIFDDQFSVERPDGSNFTLKIRSTKLEDSAMYFCASSVQVISYEQYFGPGTRLTVT.

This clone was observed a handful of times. CDR3 residues: CASSQVSGSWGNEQFF. The CDR3 nucleotides are TGTGCCAGCAGCCAAGTAAGCGGGAGTTGGGGCAATGAGCAGTTCTTC. The rearrangement links TRBV4-2 to TRBJ2-1; 8 nucleotides align to TRBD2. This CDR3 comprises 16 residues. J gave up 6 bases and V 1 base, and 8 bases lay outside the gene matches. Germline V lookup: CDR1 LGHNA, CDR2 YNFKEQ.

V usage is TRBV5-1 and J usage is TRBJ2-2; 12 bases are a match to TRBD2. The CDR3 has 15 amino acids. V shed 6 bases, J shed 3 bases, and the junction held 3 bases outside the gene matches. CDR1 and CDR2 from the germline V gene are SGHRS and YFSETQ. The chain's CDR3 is CASKWTSGDTGELFF. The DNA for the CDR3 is TGCGCCAGCAAATGGACTAGCGGGGACACCGGGGAGCTGTTTTTT.

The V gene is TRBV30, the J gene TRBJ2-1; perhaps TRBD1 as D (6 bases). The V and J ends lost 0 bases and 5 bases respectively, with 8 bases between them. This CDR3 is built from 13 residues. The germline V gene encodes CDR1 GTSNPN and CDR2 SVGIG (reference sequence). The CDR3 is CAWSVGQNNEQFF. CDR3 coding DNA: TGTGCCTGGAGTGTAGGACAGAACAATGAGCAGTTCTTC.

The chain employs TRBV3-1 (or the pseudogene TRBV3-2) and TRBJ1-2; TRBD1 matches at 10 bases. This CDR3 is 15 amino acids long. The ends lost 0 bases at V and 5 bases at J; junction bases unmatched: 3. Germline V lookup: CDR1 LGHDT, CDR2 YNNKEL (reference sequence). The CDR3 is CASSQEGQGWYGYTF. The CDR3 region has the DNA TGTGCCAGCAGCCAAGAGGGACAGGGGTGGTATGGCTACACCTTC.

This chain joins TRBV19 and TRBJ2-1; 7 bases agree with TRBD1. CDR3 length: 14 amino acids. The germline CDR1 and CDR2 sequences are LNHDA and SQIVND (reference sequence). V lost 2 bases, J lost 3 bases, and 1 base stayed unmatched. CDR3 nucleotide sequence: TGTGCCAGTAGTATAAACAGGGGCTACAATGAGCAGTTCTTC. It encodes CASSINRGYNEQFF.

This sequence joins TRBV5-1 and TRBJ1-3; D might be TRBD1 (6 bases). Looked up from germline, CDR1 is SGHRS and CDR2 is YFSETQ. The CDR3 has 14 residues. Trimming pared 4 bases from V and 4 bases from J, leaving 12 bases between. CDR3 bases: TGCGCCAGCAGCCCGACAGGTCGGGGAAACACCATATATTTT. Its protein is CASSPTGRGNTIYF.

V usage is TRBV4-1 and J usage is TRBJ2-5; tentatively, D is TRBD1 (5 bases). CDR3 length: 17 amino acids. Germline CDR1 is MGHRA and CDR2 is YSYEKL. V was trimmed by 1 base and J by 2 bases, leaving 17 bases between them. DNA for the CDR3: TGCGCCAGCAGCCAAGGGACACAATACCAGCCACAAGAGACCCAGTACTTC. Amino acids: CASSQGTQYQPQETQYF.

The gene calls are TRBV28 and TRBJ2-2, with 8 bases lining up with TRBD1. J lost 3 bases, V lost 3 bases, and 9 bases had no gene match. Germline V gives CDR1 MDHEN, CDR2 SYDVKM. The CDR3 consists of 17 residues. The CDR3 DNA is TGTGCCAGCAGTTTTCTTGCGACAGGGGAGGACACCGGGGAGCTGTTTTTT. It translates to CASSFLATGEDTGELFF. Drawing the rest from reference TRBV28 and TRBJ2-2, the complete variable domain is DVKVTQSSRYLVKRTGEKVFLECVQDMDHENMFWYRQDPGLGLRLIYFSYDVKMKEKGDIPEGYSVSREKKERFSLILESASTNQTSMYLCASSFLATGEDTGELFFGEGSRLTVL.

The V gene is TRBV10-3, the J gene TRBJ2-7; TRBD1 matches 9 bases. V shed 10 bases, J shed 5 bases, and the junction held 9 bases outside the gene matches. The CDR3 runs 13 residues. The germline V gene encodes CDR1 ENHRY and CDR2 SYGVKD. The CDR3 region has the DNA TGTGCCACTTCCGGGACAGGGACCCACGAGCAGTACTTC. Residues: CATSGTGTHEQYF.

DNA for the CDR3: TGTGCCAGCAGCCAAGGACAAGGTAGTTCACCCCTCCACTTT. This gives the protein CASSQGQGSSPLHF. V usage is TRBV3-1 (or the pseudogene TRBV3-2) and J usage is TRBJ1-6; D remains unclear. Trimming removed 1 base from V and 9 bases from J, with 10 bases in between. Germline loops: CDR1 LGHDT, CDR2 YNNKEL (reference sequence). The CDR3 length is 14 residues.

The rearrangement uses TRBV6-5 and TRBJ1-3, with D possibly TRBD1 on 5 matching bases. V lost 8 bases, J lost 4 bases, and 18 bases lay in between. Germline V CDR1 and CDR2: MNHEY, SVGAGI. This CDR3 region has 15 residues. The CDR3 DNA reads TGTGCCAGCGCCTCAAACGGGGGAGCGGGAAACACCATATATTTT. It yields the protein CASASNGGAGNTIYF.

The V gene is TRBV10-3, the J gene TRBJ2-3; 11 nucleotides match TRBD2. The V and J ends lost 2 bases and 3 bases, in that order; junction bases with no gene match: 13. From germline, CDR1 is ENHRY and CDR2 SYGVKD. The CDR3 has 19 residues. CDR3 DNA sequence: TGTGCCATCAGTGAGAAGAATAGCGGGGGGGCTAGTAGGACAGATACGCAGTATTTT. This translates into CAISEKNSGGASRTDTQYF.